The source of this T cell receptor (beta chain) is a study of blood T cells in healthy people across ages. This CDR3 has 13 amino acids. The germline CDR1 and CDR2 sequences are WSHSY and SAAADI. A second roughly 6 to 11 cycle PCR used barcoded and J-beta primers. MiXCR, run by TCRdb on the 5' RACE reads, gives a single entry per CDR3 protein. The data show some 760,000 distinct CDR3 sequences, roughly 25% seen once. The table lists this clonotype with a few counts. The sample was also linked to a second study, of T cells of mothers and their children.

The chain has TRBV10-2 and TRBJ2-5; D may correspond to TRBD1 or TRBD2 (6 bases each). The last part of the DNA fits TRBJ2-7 better; the J call may be wrong. Sequenced material: blood. The sequence was collected from a boy between 10 and 17 years old in good health. CDR3 sequence: CASSEGRGAEQYF. Here the CDR3 DNA reads TGCGCCAGCAGTGAGGGTAGGGGGGCCGAGCAGTACTTC.